This T cell receptor beta chain was identified in a study of blood T cell repertoires in COVID-19. On the study more broadly: Samples came from the United States, Italy and Spain, spanning acute and convalescent COVID-19. In each case, the material was cDNA or gDNA derived from T cells, B-cell-depleted T cells, or PBMCs.

In the original workflow: Scientists estimated how many nucleated cells there were by amplifying reference gene primers. Repertoires were generated with immunoSEQ multiplex PCR, while TCRdb's copy carries only in-frame clones and drops some. The V and J calls and clone size were taken over from that table, and D and trimming were inferred from the DNA. This sample has 250,000 or so clones, with 84% found just once. The sequence derives from a man aged 55 to 70 with acute or convalescent COVID-19. The sequencing input was peripheral blood.

The CDR3 nucleotides read TGTGCCAGCAGCTTCGCGCCGATTACCAATGAGCAGTTCTTC. Amino acids: CASSFAPITNEQFF. V gene TRBV7-6 combines with J gene TRBJ2-1; no clear D gene. This CDR3 has 14 amino acids. Germline V gene sequence: CDR1 SGHVS, CDR2 FNYEAQ. Trimming left V 3 bases short and J 6 bases short, with 12 bases between.